These 22 T cell receptor beta chains were all obtained from the same sample, sequenced in a study of CDR3 diversity in severe acne. From the PCR reads, TCRdb called clonotypes with MiXCR, one entry per CDR3 protein. The sample contains 97,000 or so distinct CDR3 sequences, around 53% of which appear only once. The sample comprised blood. The receptor source for this set is a male donor with acne.

The CDR3 protein is CSGRTGDYGYTF. The CDR3 coding sequence is TGCAGTGGGAGGACAGGAGACTATGGCTACACCTTC. The chain combines TRBV20-1 with TRBJ1-2; 7 bases map to TRBD1. Looked up from germline, CDR1 is DFQATT and CDR2 is SNEGSKA (reference sequence). Unmatched junction bases numbered 5, after V lost 7 bases and J lost 3 bases. The CDR3 extends over 12 amino acids.

This clonotype showed up many times. In nucleotides, the CDR3 is TGTGCCAGCAGTTCTTACGACAGGGAGTACGGTGATGAGCAGTTCTTC. It encodes CASSSYDREYGDEQFF. J is TRBJ2-1 and V is TRBV12-3 or TRBV12-4, with 7 nucleotides matching TRBD1. CDR3 size: 16 residues. Trimming cost V 4 bases and J 8 bases; bases outside gene matches: 14.

This clonotype was seen repeatedly, ten times or more. V gene TRBV20-1 combines with J gene TRBJ2-1, with 8 bases that match TRBD1. Losses at the gene ends were 3 bases for V and 5 bases for J; bases not matched to a gene: 12. Germline CDR1 DFQATT, CDR2 SNEGSKA (reference sequence). This CDR3 region has 16 residues. CDR3 DNA sequence: TGCAGTGCTAGTTCCTCAGGACAGGGAGTCAACAATGAGCAGTTCTTC. Protein: CSASSSGQGVNNEQFF.

This clonotype is categorized as medium-sized (0.01 to 0.1%). The chain recombines TRBV4-3 with TRBJ2-7; 12 bases map to TRBD1. J was trimmed by 7 bases and V by 4 bases; bases with no gene match: 5. The CDR3 runs 14 residues. CDR1 LGHNA and CDR2 YSLEER come from the germline V gene. The CDR3 coding sequence is TGCGCCAGCAGCCCGGGACAGGGGGCGGAAGAGCAGTACTTC. This codes for CASSPGQGAEEQYF.

The rearrangement uses TRBV7-8 and TRBJ2-3, with D possibly TRBD2 on 6 matching bases. The germline CDR1 and CDR2 sequences are SGHVS and FQNEAQ. This CDR3 has 16 amino acids. V was pared by 0 bases and J by 3 bases, with 13 bases between. This CDR3 is CASSLAERALTDTQYF. The CDR3 DNA follows: TGTGCCAGCAGCTTAGCGGAGCGGGCCCTTACAGATACGCAGTATTTT.

The genes are TRBV24-1 and TRBJ2-7, with D tentatively TRBD1 (5 bases). With 2 bases removed from V and 2 bases from J, the gap between germline ends came to 9 bases. Germline lookup yields CDR1 KGHDR and CDR2 SFDVKD. CDR3 length equals 14 residues. The CDR3 here is CATSDSGPPYEQYF. The DNA of the CDR3 is TGTGCCACCAGTGATTCAGGGCCACCCTACGAGCAGTACTTC.

The gene calls are TRBV29-1 and TRBJ1-4; D possibly corresponds to TRBD1 (5 bases). CDR1 SQVTM and CDR2 ANQGSEA come from the germline V gene. V shed 7 bases and J shed 4 bases, with 10 bases lying between them. The CDR3 consists of 12 residues. Here the CDR3 DNA reads TGCAGCGGCCGGGACTTTAATGAAAAACTGTTTTTT. Amino acids: CSGRDFNEKLFF. The complete variable domain, with remaining parts taken from reference TRBV29-1 and TRBJ1-4, reads SAVISQKPSRDICQRGTSLTIQCQVDSQVTMMFWYRQQPGQSLTLIATANQGSEATYESGFVIDKFPISRPNLTFSTLTVSNMSPEDSSIYLCSGRDFNEKLFFGSGTQLSVL.

This clonotype was observed a handful of times. This chain uses TRBV12-3 or TRBV12-4 with TRBJ2-7; the match to TRBD1 covers 11 bases. The CDR3 has 15 residues. J was trimmed by 6 bases and V by 6 bases; bases with no gene match: 10. CDR3 region: CASSPVSGTGGEQYF. The CDR3 coding sequence is TGTGCCAGCAGCCCCGTATCCGGGACAGGGGGCGAGCAGTACTTC.

As concerns this clonotype: Possible read error: a much larger clone is one base away. The chain employs TRBV2 and TRBJ1-1, with no clear D. CDR3 length: 12 residues. CDR1 is SNHLY and CDR2 is FYNNEI in the germline V gene. V was cut by 6 bases and J by 1 base, with 6 bases left in between. Written as DNA, the CDR3 is TGTGCCAGCAGGGAGGGGAACACTGAAGCTTTCTTT. Translated: CASREGNTEAFF.

This clonotype appeared many times. The rearrangement joins TRBV7-9 to TRBJ2-5; 10 bases are a match to TRBD2. CDR3 size: 15 residues. J was trimmed by 3 bases and V by 1 base; bases with no gene match: 2. Per germline, CDR1 SEHNR and CDR2 FQNEAQ (reference sequence). The CDR3 DNA sequence: TGTGCCAGCAGCTTAGTAGGACTAGCGGAAGAGACCCAGTACTTC. It translates to CASSLVGLAEETQYF.

Points on this clonotype: The junction departs from the called germline gene at one end, perhaps through a read error. CDR3 sequence reads: CASSLSGENTGELFF. In nucleotides, the CDR3 is TGTGCCAGCAGTTTATCGGGGGAGAACACCGGGGAGCTGTTTTTT. V usage is TRBV24-1 and J usage is TRBJ2-2; D is possibly TRBD2 (6 bases). This CDR3 is 15 amino acids long. Germline CDR1 and CDR2: KGHDR and SFDVKD.

This clonotype was recorded many times. The chain links TRBV28 to TRBJ1-2; D is uncertain. The CDR3 is 13 amino acids. The germline V gene encodes CDR1 MDHEN and CDR2 SYDVKM. The V end was cut by 3 bases, the J end by 6 bases, with 11 bases between. CDR3 protein: CASSFQTFDGYTF. DNA for the CDR3: TGTGCCAGCAGTTTTCAGACCTTCGATGGCTACACCTTC.

As regards this clonotype: A much larger clone differs from this one at a single base, so this may be a read error. The CDR3 region is CASTPKASRINEQFF. The CDR3 DNA sequence: TGTGCCAGCACCCCCAAGGCTAGCAGGATCAATGAGCAGTTCTTC. The chain uses TRBV6-5 and TRBJ2-1, with D maybe TRBD2 (5 bases). The CDR3 is made up of 15 amino acids. V was cut by 7 bases and J by 6 bases, with 19 bases left in between. Per the germline V gene, CDR1 is MNHEY and CDR2 is SVGAGI.

This clonotype is medium-sized in the sample. The chain couples TRBV15 to TRBJ2-5; D uncertain. Germline lookup yields CDR1 LNHNV and CDR2 YYDKDF (reference sequence). This CDR3 comprises 14 residues. Trimming took 3 bases from V and 5 from J, leaving 13 bases between them. CDR3 protein: CATSSGRPAETQYF. The CDR3 DNA reads TGTGCCACCAGCAGTGGACGGCCGGCGGAGACCCAGTACTTC.

The V gene is TRBV6-5, the J gene TRBJ2-7; 7 positions match TRBD1. The CDR3 loop spans 16 amino acids. Germline loops: CDR1 MNHEY, CDR2 SVGAGI. V lost 0 bases, J lost 3 bases, and 8 bases stayed unmatched. The CDR3: CASSYSLGQMYYEQYF. The CDR3 DNA reads TGTGCCAGCAGTTACTCACTGGGACAGATGTACTACGAGCAGTACTTC.

This clonotype turned up a few times. The chain employs TRBV27 and TRBJ2-5; no definite D call. V lost 0 bases and J 6 bases, leaving 8 bases between the germline ends. The V gene's germline CDR1 is MNHEY and CDR2 SMNVEV (reference sequence). The CDR3 runs to 13 residues. The CDR3 loop is CASSLSRAKTQYF. CDR3 bases: TGTGCCAGCAGTTTATCGAGAGCAAAGACCCAGTACTTC.

The sample holds one count of this clonotype. The J gene is TRBJ1-5, the V gene TRBV24-1; a weak D match, TRBD1 (5 bases). Germline V gene sequence: CDR1 KGHDR, CDR2 SFDVKD. V was shortened by 9 bases and J by 3 bases, with 11 bases between the two germline ends. This CDR3 comprises 13 residues. The CDR3 nucleotides read TGTGCCACCGGGGGGGATTCCAATCAGCCCCAGCATTTT. This translates into CATGGDSNQPQHF.

J is TRBJ1-1 and V is TRBV9; possible D gene TRBD1, 5 bases. Germline V gene data show CDR1 as SGDLS and CDR2 as YYNGEE. The V end was cut by 0 bases, the J end by 5 bases, with 20 bases between. This CDR3 contains 17 residues. CDR3 nucleotide sequence: TGTGCCAGCAGCGTAGACCAGGGTTTGGGCGGAAAGACTGAAGCTTTCTTT. Translation: CASSVDQGLGGKTEAFF.

This clonotype showed up many times. The rearrangement links TRBV5-1 to TRBJ2-7, with 10 bases matching TRBD1. Germline values: CDR1 SGHRS, CDR2 YFSETQ. The CDR3 runs 13 residues. CDR3 sequence (DNA): TGCACCAGCAGCTTGGACAGGGGGAACGAGCAGTACGTC. Translating it yields CTSSLDRGNEQYV.

To note about this clonotype: Compared with germline, one end of the junction differs, possibly owing to a read error. The CDR3 loop is CASSSGTRAWGTGTQYF. The CDR3 DNA reads TGTGCCAGCAGCTCCGGGACCCGGGCCTGGGGCACAGGTACGCAGTATTTT. The chain uses TRBV5-8 and TRBJ2-3, with D perhaps given as TRBD1 or TRBD2 (5 bases each). Germline values: CDR1 SGHTS, CDR2 YDEGEE. The length of the CDR3 is 17 residues.

In its sample, this clonotype was seen many times. V gene TRBV10-3 combines with J gene TRBJ2-3; a possible D gene is TRBD2 (6 bases). Germline CDR1 and CDR2: ENHRY and SYGVKD. CDR3 size: 17 residues. V was clipped by 5 bases and J by 0 bases, with 18 bases between them. The CDR3 DNA sequence: TGTGCCATCAGTAATCAATTAGCGGTTTCTAGCACAGATACGCAGTATTTT. Translation: CAISNQLAVSSTDTQYF.

The chain uses TRBV28 and TRBJ2-1, with D possibly matching TRBD1 (5 bases). In germline, CDR1 is MDHEN, CDR2 SYDVKM. The V and J ends lost 5 bases and 5 bases respectively, with 10 bases between them. There are 13 residues in the CDR3. Written as DNA, the CDR3 is TGTGCCAGCAGTATTGACAGTCACAATGAGCAGTTCTTC. This gives the protein CASSIDSHNEQFF.